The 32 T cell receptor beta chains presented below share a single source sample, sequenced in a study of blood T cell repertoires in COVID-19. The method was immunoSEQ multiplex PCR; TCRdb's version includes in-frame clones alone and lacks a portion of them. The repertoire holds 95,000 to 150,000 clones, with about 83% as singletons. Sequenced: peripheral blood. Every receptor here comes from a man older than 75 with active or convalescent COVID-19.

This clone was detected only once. The CDR3 DNA follows: TGTGCCAGCAGCTTGGCGGCTAGCGGGGGGGTAGATACGCAGTATTTT. Protein product: CASSLAASGGVDTQYF. This chain uses TRBV5-6 with TRBJ2-3; 12 nucleotides match TRBD2. CDR3 length: 16 residues. CDR1 is SGHDT, CDR2 YYEEEE, per germline. The trim removed 0 bases at V and 5 bases at J, leaving 4 bases unmatched.

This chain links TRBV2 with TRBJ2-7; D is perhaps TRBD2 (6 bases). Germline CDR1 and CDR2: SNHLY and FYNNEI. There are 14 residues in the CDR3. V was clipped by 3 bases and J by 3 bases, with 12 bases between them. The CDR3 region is CASSDGGSVYEQYF. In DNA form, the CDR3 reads TGTGCCAGCAGTGACGGGGGTTCGGTCTACGAGCAGTACTTC.

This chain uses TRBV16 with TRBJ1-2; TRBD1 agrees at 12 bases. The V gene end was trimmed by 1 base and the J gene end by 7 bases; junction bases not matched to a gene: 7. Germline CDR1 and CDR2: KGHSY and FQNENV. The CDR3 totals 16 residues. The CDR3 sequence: CASSQWGTGGLAGYTF. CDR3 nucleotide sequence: TGTGCCAGCAGCCAATGGGGGACAGGGGGCTTGGCTGGCTACACCTTC.

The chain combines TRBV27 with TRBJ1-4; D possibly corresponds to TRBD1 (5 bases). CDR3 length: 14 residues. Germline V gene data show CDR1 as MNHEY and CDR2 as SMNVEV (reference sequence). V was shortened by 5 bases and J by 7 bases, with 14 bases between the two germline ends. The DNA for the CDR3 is TGTGCCAGCAGTCCGTCCTGGGGGGGTGAAAAACTGTTTTTT. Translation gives CASSPSWGGEKLFF.

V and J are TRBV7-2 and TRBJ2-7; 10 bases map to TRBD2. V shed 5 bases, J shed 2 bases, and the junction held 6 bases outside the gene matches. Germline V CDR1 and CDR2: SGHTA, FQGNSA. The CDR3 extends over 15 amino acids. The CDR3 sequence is CASSILSGGTYEQYF. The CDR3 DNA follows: TGTGCCAGCAGCATCCTTAGCGGGGGGACCTACGAGCAGTACTTC.

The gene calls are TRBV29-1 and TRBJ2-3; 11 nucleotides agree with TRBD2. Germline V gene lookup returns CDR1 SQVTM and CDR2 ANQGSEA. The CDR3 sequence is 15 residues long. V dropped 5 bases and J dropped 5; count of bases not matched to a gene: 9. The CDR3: CSVPSGLAGGDTQYF. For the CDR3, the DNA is TGCAGCGTTCCCTCGGGGCTAGCGGGGGGAGATACGCAGTATTTT.

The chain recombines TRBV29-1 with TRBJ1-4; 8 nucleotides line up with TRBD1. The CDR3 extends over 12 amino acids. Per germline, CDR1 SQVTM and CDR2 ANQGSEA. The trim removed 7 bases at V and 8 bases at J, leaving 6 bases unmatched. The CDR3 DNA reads TGCAGCGCTGGACAGGGCAGGGAAAAACTGTTTTTT. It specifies CSAGQGREKLFF.

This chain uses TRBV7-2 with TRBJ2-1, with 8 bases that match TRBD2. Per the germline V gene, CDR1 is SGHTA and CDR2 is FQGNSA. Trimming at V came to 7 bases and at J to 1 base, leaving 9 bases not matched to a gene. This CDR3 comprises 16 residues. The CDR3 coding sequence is TGTGCCAGCAAGGTAGCTAGCGGGTCGTCCTACAATGAGCAGTTCTTC. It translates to CASKVASGSSYNEQFF.

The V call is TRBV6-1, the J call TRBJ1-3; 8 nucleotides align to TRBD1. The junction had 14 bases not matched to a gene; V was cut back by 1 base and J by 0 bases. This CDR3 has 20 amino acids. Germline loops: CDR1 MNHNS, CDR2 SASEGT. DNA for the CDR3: TGTGCCAGCAGTGAAGGCCGGGACAGGATAAAAACTTTCTCTGGAAACACCATATATTTT. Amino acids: CASSEGRDRIKTFSGNTIYF.

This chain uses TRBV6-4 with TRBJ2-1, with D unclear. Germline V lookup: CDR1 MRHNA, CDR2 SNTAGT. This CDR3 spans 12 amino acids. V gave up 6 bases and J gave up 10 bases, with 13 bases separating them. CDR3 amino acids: CASRDVAGEQFF. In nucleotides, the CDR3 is TGTGCCAGCAGGGACGTAGCTGGGGAGCAGTTCTTC.

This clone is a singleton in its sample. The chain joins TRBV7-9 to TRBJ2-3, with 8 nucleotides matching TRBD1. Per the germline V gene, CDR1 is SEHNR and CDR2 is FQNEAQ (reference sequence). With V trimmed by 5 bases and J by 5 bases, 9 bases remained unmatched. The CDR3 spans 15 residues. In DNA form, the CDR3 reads TGTGCCAGCAGCCCTTCGACAGGGGTGCAAGATACGCAGTATTTT. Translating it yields CASSPSTGVQDTQYF.

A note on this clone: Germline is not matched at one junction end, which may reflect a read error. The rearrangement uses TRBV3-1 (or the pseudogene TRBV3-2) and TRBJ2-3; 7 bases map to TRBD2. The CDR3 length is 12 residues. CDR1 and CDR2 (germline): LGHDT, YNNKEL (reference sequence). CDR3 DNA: TGTGCCAGCAGCCTTGAGACTAGCCCGAAAGTTTTT. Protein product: CASSLETSPKVF.

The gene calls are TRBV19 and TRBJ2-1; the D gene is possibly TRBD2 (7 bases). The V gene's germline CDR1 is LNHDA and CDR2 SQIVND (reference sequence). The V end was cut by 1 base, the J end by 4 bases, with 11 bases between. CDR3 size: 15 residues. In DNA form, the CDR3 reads TGTGCCAGTAGTATAGGGGGGGGGCTTTACAATGAGCAGTTCTTC. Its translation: CASSIGGGLYNEQFF.

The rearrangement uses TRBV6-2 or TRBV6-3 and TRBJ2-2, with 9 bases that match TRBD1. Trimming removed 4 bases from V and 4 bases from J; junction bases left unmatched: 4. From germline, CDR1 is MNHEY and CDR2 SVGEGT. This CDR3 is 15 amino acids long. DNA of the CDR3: TGTGCCAGCAGTTCACAGGGGGCGGTCACCGGGGAGCTGTTTTTT. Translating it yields CASSSQGAVTGELFF.

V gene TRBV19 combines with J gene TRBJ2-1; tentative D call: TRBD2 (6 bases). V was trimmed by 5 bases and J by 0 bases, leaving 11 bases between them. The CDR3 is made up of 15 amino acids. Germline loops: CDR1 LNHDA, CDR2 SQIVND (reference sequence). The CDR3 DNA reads TGTGCCAGTAGTCGTGCGACTAGCTCCTACAATGAGCAGTTCTTC. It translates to CASSRATSSYNEQFF.

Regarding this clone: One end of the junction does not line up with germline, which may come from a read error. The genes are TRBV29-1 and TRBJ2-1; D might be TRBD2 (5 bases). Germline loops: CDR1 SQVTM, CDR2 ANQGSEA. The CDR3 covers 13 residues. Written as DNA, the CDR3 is TGCAGCGTTGAAGAGCGGACTGCAGCCCCAGAAATCTTC. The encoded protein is CSVEERTAAPEIF.

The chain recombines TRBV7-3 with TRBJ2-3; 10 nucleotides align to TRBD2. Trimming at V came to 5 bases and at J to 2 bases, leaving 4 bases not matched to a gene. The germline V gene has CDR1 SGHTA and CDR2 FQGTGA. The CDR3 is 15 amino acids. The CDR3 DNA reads TGTGCCAGCAGCCATAGCGGGGGGCTCACAGATACGCAGTATTTT. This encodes CASSHSGGLTDTQYF.

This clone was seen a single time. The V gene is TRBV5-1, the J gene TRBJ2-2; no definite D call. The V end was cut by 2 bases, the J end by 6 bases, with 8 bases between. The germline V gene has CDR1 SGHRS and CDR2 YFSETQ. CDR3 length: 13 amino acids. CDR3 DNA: TGCGCCAGCAGCTTTTCAGTTCCCGGGGAGCTGTTTTTT. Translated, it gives CASSFSVPGELFF.

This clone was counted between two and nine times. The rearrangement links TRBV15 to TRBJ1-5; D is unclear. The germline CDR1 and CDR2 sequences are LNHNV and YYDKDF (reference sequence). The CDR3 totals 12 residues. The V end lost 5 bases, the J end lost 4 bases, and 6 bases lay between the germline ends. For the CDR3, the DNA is TGTGCCACCAGCCGTTTTAATCAGCCCCAGCATTTT. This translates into CATSRFNQPQHF.

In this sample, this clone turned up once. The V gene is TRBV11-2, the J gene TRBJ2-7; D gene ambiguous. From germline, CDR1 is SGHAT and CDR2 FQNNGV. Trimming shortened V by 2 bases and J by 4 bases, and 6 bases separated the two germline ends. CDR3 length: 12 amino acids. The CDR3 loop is CASSLLGYEQYF. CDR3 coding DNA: TGTGCCAGCAGCTTACTCGGGTACGAGCAGTACTTC.

The CDR3 DNA sequence: TGCGCCAGCAGCCAAGATCTGGGGCCTACTAACTATGGCTACACCTTC. Translation: CASSQDLGPTNYGYTF. The genes are TRBV4-3 and TRBJ1-2; D may be TRBD1 (5 bases). The CDR3 runs to 16 residues. Germline loops: CDR1 LGHNA, CDR2 YSLEER. V shed 0 bases and J shed 0 bases, with 11 bases lying between them.

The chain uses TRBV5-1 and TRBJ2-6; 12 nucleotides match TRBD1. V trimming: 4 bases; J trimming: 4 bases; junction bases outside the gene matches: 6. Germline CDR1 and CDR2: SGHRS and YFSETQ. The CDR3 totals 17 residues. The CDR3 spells CASSPGQGAAGANVLTF. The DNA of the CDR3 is TGCGCCAGCAGCCCGGGACAGGGGGCCGCAGGGGCCAACGTCCTGACTTTC. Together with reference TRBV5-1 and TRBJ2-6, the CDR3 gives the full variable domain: KAGVTQTPRYLIKTRGQQVTLSCSPISGHRSVSWYQQTPGQGLQFLFEYFSETQRNKGNFPGRFSGRQFSNSRSEMNVSTLELGDSALYLCASSPGQGAAGANVLTFGAGSRLTVL.

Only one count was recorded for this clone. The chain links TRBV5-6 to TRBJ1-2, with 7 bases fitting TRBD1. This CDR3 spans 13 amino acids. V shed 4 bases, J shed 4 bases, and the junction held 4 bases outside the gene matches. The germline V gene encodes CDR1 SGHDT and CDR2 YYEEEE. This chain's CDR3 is CASSQDRSYGYTF. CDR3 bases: TGTGCCAGCAGCCAGGACAGGAGCTATGGCTACACCTTC.

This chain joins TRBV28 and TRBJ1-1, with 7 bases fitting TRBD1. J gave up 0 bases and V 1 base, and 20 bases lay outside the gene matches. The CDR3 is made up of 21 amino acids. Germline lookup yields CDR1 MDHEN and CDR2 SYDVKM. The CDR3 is CASSLSSLDRVSDGVNTEAFF. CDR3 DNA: TGTGCCAGCAGTTTATCCTCCTTAGACAGGGTCTCAGATGGGGTGAACACTGAAGCTTTCTTT.

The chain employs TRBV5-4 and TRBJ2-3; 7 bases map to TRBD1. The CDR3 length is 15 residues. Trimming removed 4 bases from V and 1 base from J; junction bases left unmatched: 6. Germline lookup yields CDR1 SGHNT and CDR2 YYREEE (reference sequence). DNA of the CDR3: TGTGCCAGCAGCAGATCCGGACAGGGCACAGATACGCAGTATTTT. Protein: CASSRSGQGTDTQYF.

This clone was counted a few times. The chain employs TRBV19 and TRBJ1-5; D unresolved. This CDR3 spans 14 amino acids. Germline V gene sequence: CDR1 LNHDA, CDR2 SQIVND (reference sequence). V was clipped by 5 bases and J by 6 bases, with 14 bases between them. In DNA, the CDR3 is TGTGCCAGTAGTCTACTACTCCGTGGTCAGCCCCAGCATTTT. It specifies CASSLLLRGQPQHF.

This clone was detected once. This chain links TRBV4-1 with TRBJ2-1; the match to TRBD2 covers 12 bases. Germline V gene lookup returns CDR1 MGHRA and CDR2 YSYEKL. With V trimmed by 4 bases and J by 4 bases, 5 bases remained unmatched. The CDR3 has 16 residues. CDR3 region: CASSRHLAGGYNEQFF. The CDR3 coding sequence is TGCGCCAGCAGCCGACATCTAGCGGGGGGGTACAATGAGCAGTTCTTC.

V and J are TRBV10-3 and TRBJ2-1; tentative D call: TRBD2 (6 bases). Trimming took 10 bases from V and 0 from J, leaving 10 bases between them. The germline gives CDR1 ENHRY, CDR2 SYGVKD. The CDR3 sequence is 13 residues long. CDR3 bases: TGTGCCACCGCGGGGAGCTCCTACAATGAGCAGTTCTTC. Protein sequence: CATAGSSYNEQFF.

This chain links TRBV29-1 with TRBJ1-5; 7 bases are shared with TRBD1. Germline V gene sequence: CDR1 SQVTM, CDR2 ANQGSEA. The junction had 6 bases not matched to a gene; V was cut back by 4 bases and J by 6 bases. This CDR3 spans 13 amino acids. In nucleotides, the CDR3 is TGCAGCGTTGCAGCAGGGGGGAGTCAGCCCCAGCATTTT. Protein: CSVAAGGSQPQHF.

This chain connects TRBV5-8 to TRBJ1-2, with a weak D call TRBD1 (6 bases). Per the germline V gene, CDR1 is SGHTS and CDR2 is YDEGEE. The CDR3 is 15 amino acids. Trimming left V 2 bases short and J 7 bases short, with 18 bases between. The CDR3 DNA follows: TGTGCCAGCAGCTTTAATCTGGCAGGGGTTAGTGGCTACACCTTC. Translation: CASSFNLAGVSGYTF.

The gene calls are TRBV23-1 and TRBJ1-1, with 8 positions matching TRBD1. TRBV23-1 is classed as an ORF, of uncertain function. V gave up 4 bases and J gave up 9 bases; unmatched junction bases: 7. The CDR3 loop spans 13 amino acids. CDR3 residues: CASSLTGVRKAFF. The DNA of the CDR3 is TGCGCCAGCAGTCTGACAGGGGTTCGGAAAGCTTTCTTT.

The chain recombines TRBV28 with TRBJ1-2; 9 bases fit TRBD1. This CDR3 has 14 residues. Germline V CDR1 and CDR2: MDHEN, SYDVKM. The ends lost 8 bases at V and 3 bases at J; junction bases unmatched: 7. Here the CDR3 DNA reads TGTGCCAGCGGATCACAGGGGGCGGACTATGGCTACACCTTC. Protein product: CASGSQGADYGYTF.